The 4 T cell receptor beta chains presented below share a single source sample, sequenced in a study of T cells expressing NK-cell markers. TCRdb reprocessed the 5' RACE reads and reports one entry per CDR3 protein, with no DNA. The specimen's table records a few hundred thousand distinct CDR3 sequences. Sequenced input: blood T cells: a sorted CD56 or NKG2C T cell subset, CD4+ or CD8+ T cells, or bulk PBMC T cells (not recorded which). The receptor source for this set is a man aged 18 to 30 in good health.

The rearrangement joins TRBV5-5 to TRBJ2-7; TCRdb's D call, TRBD1, is unchecked because there is no DNA. The CDR3 runs to 14 residues. Germline loops: CDR1 SGHKS, CDR2 YYEKEE (reference sequence). The CDR3: CASSLASWDHEQYF.

The genes are TRBV7-2 and TRBJ1-6; with no DNA, the TCRdb D assignment of TRBD1 cannot be verified. Germline V gene lookup returns CDR1 SGHTA and CDR2 FQGNSA. CDR3 length equals 13 residues. This chain's CDR3 is CASSQTGSSPLHF.

V is TRBV12-3 or TRBV12-4 and J is TRBJ1-2. There are 14 residues in the CDR3. The CDR3 sequence: CASTLDGHRFSYTF.

The chain employs TRBV12-3 or TRBV12-4 and TRBJ2-5; TCRdb names TRBD1, which stays unverified in the absence of DNA. The CDR3 totals 15 residues. This CDR3 is CASSQSLVGRETQYF.